This T cell receptor (beta chain) was sequenced for a study of CD8 T cells in Susac syndrome. The RNA, about 0.45 to 1 ug, was put through reverse transcription using random hexamers. TCRdb reanalysed the immunoSEQ multiplex PCR reads using MiXCR and keeps one entry per CDR3 protein. The data show about 70,000 distinct CDR3 sequences, approximately 95% seen once. J lost 3 bases, V lost 0 bases, and 6 bases had no gene match. The length of the CDR3 is 16 residues. Germline V gene data show CDR1 as SEHNR and CDR2 as FQNEAQ (reference sequence). Sequencing input: CD8+ T cells from PBMCs. This chain uses TRBV7-9 with TRBJ2-3, with 7 nucleotides matching TRBD2. This sequence originates from a human donor in good health. DNA of the CDR3: TGTGCCAGCAGCTTAGCGGGCCTAGCGGTGACAGATACGCAGTATTTT. Its translation is CASSLAGLAVTDTQYF.